This T cell receptor (beta chain) was retrieved from a study of cytomegalovirus exposure and HLA in healthy donors. Study results and limitations: The authors listed approximately 160 TCR beta chains as cytomegalovirus-associated. When analyzed later, a missense DCLRE1C variant was found to be linked to TCR beta V- and J-gene trimming. Later work found that TCR association rates differed between HLA loci; DRB1 had the most and HLA-C the fewest.

A note on this clone: Its antigen is still unknown.

Trimming stripped 3 bases from V and 1 base from J, with 12 bases between. This CDR3 contains 15 residues. Germline CDR1 and CDR2: GTSNPN and SVGIG (reference sequence). The PCR ran on 60 Vbeta and 13 Jbeta primers. Assay used: immunoSEQ multiplex PCR; TCRdb lists only in-frame clones, some missing. Of roughly 240,000 clones detected, 82% appear once; the ten largest clones hold 5% to 6%. Input material: PBMCs. This receptor was taken from a woman in her forties in good health and CMV-seropositive. The chain uses TRBV30 and TRBJ2-2; D might be TRBD2 (5 bases). DNA of the CDR3: TGTGCCTGGAGCCCCTGGGCGGGGAACACCGGGGAGCTGTTTTTT. Protein product: CAWSPWAGNTGELFF.